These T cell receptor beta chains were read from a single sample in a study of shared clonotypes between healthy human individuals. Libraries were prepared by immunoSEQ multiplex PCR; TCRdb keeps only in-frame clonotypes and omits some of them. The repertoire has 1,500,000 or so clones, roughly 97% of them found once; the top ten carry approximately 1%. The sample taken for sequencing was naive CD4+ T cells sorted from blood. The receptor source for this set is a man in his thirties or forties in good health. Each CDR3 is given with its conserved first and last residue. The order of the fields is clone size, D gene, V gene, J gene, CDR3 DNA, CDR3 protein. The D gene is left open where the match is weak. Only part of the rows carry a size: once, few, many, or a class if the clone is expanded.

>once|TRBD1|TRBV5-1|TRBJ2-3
TGCGCCAGCAGCTTGGGGCCTAGGACAGGGGGAACAGATACGCAGTATTTT
CASSLGPRTGGTDTQYF
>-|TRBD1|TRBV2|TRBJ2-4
TGTGCCAGCAGATCGGGGACAGGTCTAGCCAAAAACATTCAGTACTTC
CASRSGTGLAKNIQYF
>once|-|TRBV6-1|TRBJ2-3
TGTGCCAGCAGTGTGGCGCAGGGCGGCGCAGATACGCAGTATTTT
CASSVAQGGADTQYF
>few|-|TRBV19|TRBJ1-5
TGTGCCAGTAGTAGAATAAATCAGCCCCAGCATTTT
CASSRINQPQHF
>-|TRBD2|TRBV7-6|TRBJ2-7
TGTGCCAGCAGCTCTTCCGGGACTACTTACGAGCAGTACTTC
CASSSSGTTYEQYF
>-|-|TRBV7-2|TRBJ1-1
TGTGCCAGCAGCTTCAAAAGCAGTGCCTTCATGAACACTGAAGCTTTCTTT
CASSFKSSAFMNTEAFF
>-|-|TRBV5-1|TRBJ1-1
TGCGCCAGCAGCTTGGGCGTCATGAACACTGAAGCTTTCTTT
CASSLGVMNTEAFF
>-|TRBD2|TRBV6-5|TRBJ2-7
TGTGCCAGCAGTACCACTAGCGGGAGCGCCTACGAGCAGTACTTC
CASSTTSGSAYEQYF
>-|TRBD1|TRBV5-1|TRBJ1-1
TGCGCCAGCAGCGCGGACAGGGGAGGTGAAGCTTTCTTT
CASSADRGGEAFF
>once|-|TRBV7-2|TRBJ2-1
TGTGCCAGCAGCTTAGCTACGGTGCATGAGCAGTTCTTC
CASSLATVHEQFF
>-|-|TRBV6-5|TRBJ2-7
TGTGCCAGCAGTTACGACCGGGTGGTCTACGAGCAGTACTTC
CASSYDRVVYEQYF
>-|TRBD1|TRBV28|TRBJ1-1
TGTGCCAGCAGCCACGACAGGGTTAACACTGAAGCTTTCTTT
CASSHDRVNTEAFF
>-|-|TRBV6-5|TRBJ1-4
TGTGCCAGCAGTTACTCCAGGGTGGCGTCTGGAAAACTGTTTTTT
CASSYSRVASGKLFF
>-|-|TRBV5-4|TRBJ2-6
TGTGCCAGCAGCTCTCTAGGTGGGAGCTCTGGGGCCAACGTCCTGACTTTC
CASSSLGGSSGANVLTF
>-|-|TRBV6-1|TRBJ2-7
TGTGCCAGCAGTGGGTGGGCCTACGAGCAGTACTTC
CASSGWAYEQYF
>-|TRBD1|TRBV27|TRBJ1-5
TGTGCCAGCAGCCCGGTCAAAGGGACAGGGAACCAACAGGGCAATCAGCCCCAGCATTTT
CASSPVKGTGNQQGNQPQHF
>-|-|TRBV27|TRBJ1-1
TGTGCCAGCAGTCCACAGGGTATTCGGCAGGGACTGGGGGCTTTCTTT
CASSPQGIRQGLGAFF
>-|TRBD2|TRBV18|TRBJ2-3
TGTGCCAGCTCACGACTAGCGGGAGGGCCGAGCACAGATACGCAGTATTTT
CASSRLAGGPSTDTQYF
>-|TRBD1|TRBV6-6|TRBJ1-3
TGTGCCAGCAGTTCGCGGACAGGCTCTGGAAACACCATATATTTT
CASSSRTGSGNTIYF
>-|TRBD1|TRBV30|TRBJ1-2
TGTGCCTTCTACCCGGGACAGAGATATGGCTACACCTTC
CAFYPGQRYGYTF
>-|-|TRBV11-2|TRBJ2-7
TGTGCCAGCAGCTTAGTTAGGCCATCCTACGAGCAGTACTTC
CASSLVRPSYEQYF
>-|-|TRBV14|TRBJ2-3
TGTGCCAGCAGGGGAGGAAGCACAGATACGCAGTATTTT
CASRGGSTDTQYF
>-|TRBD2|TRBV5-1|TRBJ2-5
TGCGCCAGCAGCAGGGTACCCCAAGTTTGGAGCGGGAGAGAGGAGACCCAGTACTTC
CASSRVPQVWSGREETQYF
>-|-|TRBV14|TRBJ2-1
TGTGCCAGCAGCACACCGGAGGGCTCCTACAATGAGCAGTTCTTC
CASSTPEGSYNEQFF
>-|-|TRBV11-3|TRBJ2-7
TGTGCCAGCAGCCCGGGACCCGCGAGGGAGCAGTACTTC
CASSPGPAREQYF
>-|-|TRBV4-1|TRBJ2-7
TGCGCCAGCAGCCAACCTAAGGGTGTCTACGAGCAGTACTTC
CASSQPKGVYEQYF
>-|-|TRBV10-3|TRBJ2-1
TGTGCCATCAGTGGACTAGTTACTGAGCAGTTCTTC
CAISGLVTEQFF
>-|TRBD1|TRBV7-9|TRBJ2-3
TGTGCCGGCATCCAGGGGGCGCATGGCACAGATACGCAGTATTTT
CAGIQGAHGTDTQYF
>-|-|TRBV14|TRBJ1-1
TGTGCCAGCAGCCACCGCAGCAATTTGAACACTGAAGCTTTCTTT
CASSHRSNLNTEAFF
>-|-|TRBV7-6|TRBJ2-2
TGTGCCAGCAGCTTAGCCACAGGGTGGACCGGGGAGCTGTTTTTT
CASSLATGWTGELFF
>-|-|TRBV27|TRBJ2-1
TGTGCCAGCAGTTTAGGGACACCCGACGGTGGTTACAATGAGCAGTTCTTC
CASSLGTPDGGYNEQFF
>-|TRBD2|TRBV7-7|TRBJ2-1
TGTGCTAGCAGCCCAGGGACTAGCGGAGCTAATGAGCAGTTCTTC
CASSPGTSGANEQFF
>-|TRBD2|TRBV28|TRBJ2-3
TGTGCCAGCAGCAGACCAGCGGGAGTTAATACGCAGTATTTT
CASSRPAGVNTQYF
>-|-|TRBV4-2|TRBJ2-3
TGTGCCAGCAGCCCTAGGGCGGAGCGGACAGATACGCAGTATTTT
CASSPRAERTDTQYF
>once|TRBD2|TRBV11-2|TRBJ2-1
TGTGCCAGCAGCTCTTGGGGGGGTTACAATGAGCAGTTCTTC
CASSSWGGYNEQFF
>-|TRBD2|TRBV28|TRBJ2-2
TGTGCCAGCATCCCCGCCCCCGGGACTAGCGGAGTCGGGGAGCTGTTTTTT
CASIPAPGTSGVGELFF
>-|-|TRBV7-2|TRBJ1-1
TGTGCCAGCAGCCGCAATGGAGGGAACACTGAAGCTTTCTTT
CASSRNGGNTEAFF
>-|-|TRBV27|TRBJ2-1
TGTGCCAGCAGTTCCAAATTGGGTCCGTACCATAATGAGCAGTTCTTC
CASSSKLGPYHNEQFF
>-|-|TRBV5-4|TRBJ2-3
TGTGCCAGCAGCTTGCTCCCAGATACGCAGTATTTT
CASSLLPDTQYF
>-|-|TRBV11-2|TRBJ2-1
TGTGCCAGCAGCTTTGTCATTTCGCTAGGCGAGCAGTTCTTC
CASSFVISLGEQFF
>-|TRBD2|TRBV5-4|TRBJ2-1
TGTGCCAGCAGCTTGGAGGCCGGACTAGCGGGAGGGCGGGAGCAGTTCTTC
CASSLEAGLAGGREQFF
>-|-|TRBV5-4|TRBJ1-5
TGTGCCAGCAGCCGTGGGGCAGGAAGCAATCAGCCCCAGCATTTT
CASSRGAGSNQPQHF
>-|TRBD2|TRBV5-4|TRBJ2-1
TGTGCCAGCAGCTTGTTTACTGGGGGGGAGAATGAGCAGTTCTTC
CASSLFTGGENEQFF
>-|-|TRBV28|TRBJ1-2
TGTGCCAGCAGTTATTGGGCCCTCTATGGCTACACCTTC
CASSYWALYGYTF
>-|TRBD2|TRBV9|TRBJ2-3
TGTGCCAGCAACTCCCCGGGACTAGCAGGCGATACGCAGTATTTT
CASNSPGLAGDTQYF
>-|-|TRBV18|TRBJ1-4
TGTGCCAGCTCACCACAACAAGCCGCGGAAACTGAAAAACTGTTTTTT
CASSPQQAAETEKLFF
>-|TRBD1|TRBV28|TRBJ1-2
TGTGCCAGCAGTAAGGACAGGGGGGTTATAGATGGCTACACCTTC
CASSKDRGVIDGYTF
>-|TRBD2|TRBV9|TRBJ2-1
TGTGCCAGCAGCGTAGATGTGCCGACTAGCGGGAGTGGGGTGCAGTTCTTC
CASSVDVPTSGSGVQFF
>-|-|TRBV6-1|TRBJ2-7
TGTGCCAGCAGTGAATCTGTGGCGGTCGGCTCCTCCGAGCAGTACTTC
CASSESVAVGSSEQYF
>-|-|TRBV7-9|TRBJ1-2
TGTGCCAGCAGCTTAGCGAGAGGGAATGGCTACACCTTC
CASSLARGNGYTF
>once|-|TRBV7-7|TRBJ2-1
TGTGCCAGCAGCCACGGACAAAACAATGAGCAGTTCTTC
CASSHGQNNEQFF
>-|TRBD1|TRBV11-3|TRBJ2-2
TGTGCCAGCAGCTCAGAGCGGACAGGGAACACCGGGGAGCTGTTTTTT
CASSSERTGNTGELFF
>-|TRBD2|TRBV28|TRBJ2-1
TGTGCCAGCAGCGCGCCGGGACTAGCGTCAGTCAATGAGCAGTTCTTC
CASSAPGLASVNEQFF